The 16 T cell receptor beta chains below were found in one sample sequenced in a study of T-cell reconstitution after alpha-beta-depleted transplantation in children. TCRbeta library construction was performed incorporating unique molecular identifiers. Each CDR3 protein gets one entry after TCRdb re-called the PCR reads with MiXCR. The sample consists of hundreds of thousands of distinct CDR3 sequences, 10% to 15% of them appearing once. Source: PBMCs, mostly from graft donor cells, taken 360 days after TCRalphabeta/CD19-depleted stem cell transplant. The receptors stem from a male patient between 5 and 17 years old who had a stem cell transplant for acute myeloid leukemia, so the T cells may come from the graft donor.

This clonotype was counted only a few times. The gene calls are TRBV7-2 and TRBJ2-3; TRBD2 aligns across 7 bases. CDR1 and CDR2 (germline): SGHTA, FQGNSA. The CDR3 is made up of 17 amino acids. Germline trimming cut 5 bases from V and 0 bases from J; bases unmatched to any gene: 11. This chain's CDR3 is CASSQRGDYTSTDTQYF. The CDR3 nucleotides are TGTGCCAGCAGCCAACGGGGGGATTACACTAGCACAGATACGCAGTATTTT.

This clonotype was counted many times. CDR3 nucleotides: TGTGCCAGCAGCTTAGACATACGGACCACCCTCTACAATGAGCAGTTCTTC. Translated: CASSLDIRTTLYNEQFF. The chain uses TRBV11-2 and TRBJ2-1; D is ambiguous. Germline V CDR1 and CDR2: SGHAT, FQNNGV. V lost 0 bases to trimming and J lost 3 bases, with 15 bases between them. This CDR3 is built from 17 residues.

In this sample, this clonotype turned up a few times. The rearrangement joins TRBV4-3 to TRBJ2-7; TRBD2 agrees at 7 bases. CDR1 and CDR2 (germline): LGHNA, YSLEER. The CDR3 loop spans 17 amino acids. The trim removed 0 bases at V and 0 bases at J, leaving 8 bases unmatched. Here the CDR3 reads CASSQELDASGSYEQYF. CDR3 coding DNA: TGCGCCAGCAGCCAAGAATTGGATGCTAGCGGCTCCTACGAGCAGTACTTC.

Many counts were recorded for this clonotype. V is TRBV9 and J is TRBJ1-2; tentatively, D is TRBD1 (5 bases). V lost 0 bases and J 8 bases, leaving 14 bases between the germline ends. This CDR3 is built from 14 residues. Germline CDR1 reads SGDLS; CDR2 reads YYNGEE. This CDR3 is CASSVGPEQGGYTF. As DNA, the CDR3 is TGTGCCAGCAGCGTAGGGCCCGAGCAGGGAGGCTACACCTTC.

There are a few counts of this clonotype. The rearrangement joins TRBV20-1 to TRBJ2-3, with D perhaps matching TRBD1 or TRBD2 (5 bases each). CDR1 is DFQATT and CDR2 is SNEGSKA in the germline V gene (reference sequence). The length of the CDR3 is 14 residues. Trimming left V 1 base short and J 6 bases short, with 14 bases between. The CDR3 reads CSARVVGVPDTQYF. As DNA, the CDR3 is TGCAGTGCTAGAGTGGTGGGGGTCCCCGATACGCAGTATTTT.

This clonotype came up many times. The V call is TRBV25-1, the J call TRBJ2-7; D ambiguous. The CDR3 has 14 amino acids. The germline V and J ends were trimmed by 2 bases and 0 bases, with 8 bases remaining between them. Looked up from germline, CDR1 is MGHDK and CDR2 is SYGVNS. The CDR3 sequence: CASSEGLYSYEQYF. CDR3 in DNA: TGTGCCAGCAGTGAAGGTCTCTACTCCTACGAGCAGTACTTC.

This clonotype has at least ten counts. V usage is TRBV20-1 and J usage is TRBJ2-1; 9 nucleotides line up with TRBD2. CDR1 is DFQATT, CDR2 SNEGSKA, per germline (reference sequence). The length of the CDR3 is 14 residues. The V segment lost 2 bases and the J segment 6 bases; nucleotides outside the gene matches: 5. The CDR3 reads CSARYSGSTNEQFF. The CDR3 DNA is TGCAGTGCTAGATATAGCGGGAGTACCAATGAGCAGTTCTTC.

This clonotype occurred a few times. The chain joins TRBV7-3 to TRBJ2-1; TRBD2 might be the D (5 bases). The CDR3 totals 13 residues. The V end lost 5 bases, the J end lost 8 bases, and 13 bases lay between the germline ends. Looked up from germline, CDR1 is SGHTA and CDR2 is FQGTGA. The CDR3 reads CASSPTSTHEQFF. The CDR3 DNA is TGTGCCAGCAGCCCTACTAGTACCCATGAGCAGTTCTTC.

This clonotype has only a few counts. This rearrangement joins TRBV3-1 to TRBJ2-7; D gene unclear. The CDR3 is 14 amino acids. Germline CDR1 LGHDT, CDR2 YNNKEL (reference sequence). Trimming cost V 3 bases and J 0 bases, with 9 bases left between them. The CDR3 DNA follows: TGTGCCAGCAGCCAGACCGGGCACTCCTACGAGCAGTACTTC. Translated: CASSQTGHSYEQYF.

Ten or more counts support this clonotype. The chain links TRBV6-1 to TRBJ2-4, with 7 nucleotides matching TRBD1. V was pared by 4 bases and J by 8 bases, with 5 bases of the junction left unmatched. Germline CDR1 and CDR2: MNHNS and SASEGT. CDR3 length: 13 amino acids. CDR3 region: CASSGGQEDIQYF. In nucleotides, the CDR3 is TGTGCCAGCAGTGGCGGACAGGAGGACATTCAGTACTTC.

This clonotype has just a few counts. The V and J genes are TRBV28 and TRBJ1-5; perhaps TRBD1 as D (5 bases). V dropped 7 bases and J dropped 2 bases, with 21 bases sitting between them. Germline loops: CDR1 MDHEN, CDR2 SYDVKM. This CDR3 has 17 residues. The chain's CDR3 is CASILGGAQTRNQPQHF. CDR3 sequence (DNA): TGTGCCAGCATCTTAGGAGGGGCACAGACCCGCAATCAGCCCCAGCATTTT.

Ten or more counts support this clonotype. The chain employs TRBV5-1 and TRBJ1-1; 7 bases match TRBD1. Unmatched junction bases numbered 5, after V lost 3 bases and J lost 9 bases. The length of the CDR3 is 12 residues. Germline V gene sequence: CDR1 SGHRS, CDR2 YFSETQ. CDR3 sequence reads: CASSYTGEKAFF. The CDR3 DNA sequence: TGCGCCAGCAGCTACACAGGGGAAAAAGCTTTCTTT. The full variable domain, rest sourced from reference TRBV5-1 and TRBJ1-1, is KAGVTQTPRYLIKTRGQQVTLSCSPISGHRSVSWYQQTPGQGLQFLFEYFSETQRNKGNFPGRFSGRQFSNSRSEMNVSTLELGDSALYLCASSYTGEKAFFGQGTRLTVV.

This clonotype was seen a handful of times. The chain carries TRBV12-3 or TRBV12-4 and TRBJ2-7; D may be TRBD2 (6 bases). V lost 4 bases, J lost 7 bases, and 14 bases lay in between. This CDR3 is 13 amino acids long. CDR3 protein: CASSSLGGGEQYF. The CDR3 DNA sequence: TGTGCCAGCAGTTCGTTGGGGGGTGGGGAGCAGTACTTC.

The V call is TRBV21-1, the J call TRBJ2-1. TRBV21-1 is reported as a pseudogene. The CDR3 sequence is 12 residues long. The DNA for the CDR3 is TGTGCCAGCAGAGCCAAAGCGAATGAGCAGTTCTTC. This gives the protein CASRAKANEQFF.

On this clonotype itself: The junction departs from germline at one end; a sequencing error may be responsible. The chain is built from TRBV12-3 or TRBV12-4 and TRBJ2-1; possibly TRBD1 for D (6 bases). This CDR3 spans 14 amino acids. CDR3 in DNA: TGTGCCAGCAGTTTCAGTCGGGCAACAGGGTATGGGGTCTTC. Amino acid sequence: CASSFSRATGYGVF.

This clonotype was picked up many times. The rearrangement links TRBV18 to TRBJ2-1, with TRBD1 as a possible D gene (5 bases). Trimming took 6 bases from V and 4 from J, leaving 13 bases between them. The germline V gene has CDR1 KGHSH and CDR2 LQKENI. The CDR3 sequence is 14 residues long. As DNA, the CDR3 is TGTGCCAGCTCTAGGGGTAATGCATACAATGAGCAGTTCTTC. Translating gives CASSRGNAYNEQFF.